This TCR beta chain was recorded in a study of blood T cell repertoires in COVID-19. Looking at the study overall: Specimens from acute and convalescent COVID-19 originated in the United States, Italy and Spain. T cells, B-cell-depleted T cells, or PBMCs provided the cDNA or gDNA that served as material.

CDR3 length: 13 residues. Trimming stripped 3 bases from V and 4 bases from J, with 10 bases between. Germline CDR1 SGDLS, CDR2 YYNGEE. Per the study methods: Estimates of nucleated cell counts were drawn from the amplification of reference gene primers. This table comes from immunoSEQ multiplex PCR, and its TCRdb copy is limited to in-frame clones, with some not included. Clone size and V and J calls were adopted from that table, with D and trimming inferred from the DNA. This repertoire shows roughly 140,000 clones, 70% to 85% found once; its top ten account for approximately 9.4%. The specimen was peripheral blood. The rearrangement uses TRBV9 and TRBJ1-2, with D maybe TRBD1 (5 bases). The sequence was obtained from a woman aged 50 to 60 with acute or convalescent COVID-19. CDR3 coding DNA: TGTGCCAGCAGCGCACCGGGACTCTATGGCTACACCTTC. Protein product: CASSAPGLYGYTF.